The sequence of this T cell receptor (beta chain) was determined in a study of regulatory T cells in long-lasting Graves disease. General study findings and limits: Between persistent patients, roughly 2,600 public clonotypes were shared, exceeding the roughly 1,000 shared between new patients. Lower TCR diversity characterized persistent Graves' patients relative to newly diagnosed patients.

HTBI primers from iRepertoire and Arm-PCR of CDR3 regions yielded the TCR beta libraries. TCRdb itself ran the multiplex PCR reads through MiXCR, one entry per CDR3 protein. This repertoire shows about 240,000 distinct CDR3 sequences, 20% to 25% found once; its top ten account for about 15%. Time point given: newly diagnosed GD, antithyroid drugs for less than 3 months. Researchers made the TCR library from RNA that was extracted from PBMCs. Per American Thyroid Association guidelines, Graves' disease was diagnosed. This clonotype was seen many times. The antigen is undetermined. The material was peripheral blood mononuclear cells (PBMCs), obtained at new diagnosis, from a patient treated with antithyroid drugs. The TCR comes from a female donor with Graves disease.

The CDR3 here is CASSRLARELFF. CDR3 sequence (DNA): TGTGCCAGCAGTAGACTAGCGCGGGAGCTGTTTTTT. This chain uses TRBV6-2 or TRBV6-3 with TRBJ2-2; 8 nucleotides line up with TRBD2. CDR3 size: 12 residues. Germline CDR1 MNHEY, CDR2 SVGEGT. Trimming removed 5 bases from V and 9 bases from J; junction bases left unmatched: 2.